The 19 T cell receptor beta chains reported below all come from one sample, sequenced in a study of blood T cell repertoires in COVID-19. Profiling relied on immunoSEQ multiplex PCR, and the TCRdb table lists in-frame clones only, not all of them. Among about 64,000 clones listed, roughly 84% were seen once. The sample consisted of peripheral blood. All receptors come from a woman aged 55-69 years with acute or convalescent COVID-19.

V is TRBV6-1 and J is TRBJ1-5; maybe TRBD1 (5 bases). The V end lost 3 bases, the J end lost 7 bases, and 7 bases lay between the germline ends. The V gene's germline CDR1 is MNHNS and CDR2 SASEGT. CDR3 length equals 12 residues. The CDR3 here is CASSDRGQPQHF. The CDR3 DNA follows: TGTGCCAGCAGTGATCGGGGGCAGCCCCAGCATTTT.

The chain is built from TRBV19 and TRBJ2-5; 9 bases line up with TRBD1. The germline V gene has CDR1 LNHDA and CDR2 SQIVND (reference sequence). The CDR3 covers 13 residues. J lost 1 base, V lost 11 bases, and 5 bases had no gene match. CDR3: CARTGEIQETQYF. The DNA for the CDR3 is TGTGCCCGGACAGGGGAAATCCAAGAGACCCAGTACTTC.

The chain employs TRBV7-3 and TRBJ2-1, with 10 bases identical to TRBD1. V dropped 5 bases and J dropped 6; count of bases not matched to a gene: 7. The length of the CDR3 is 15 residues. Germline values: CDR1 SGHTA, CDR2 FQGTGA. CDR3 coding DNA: TGTGCCAGCAGCGACCCCGGGACAGGGGTCAATGAGCAGTTCTTC. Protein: CASSDPGTGVNEQFF.

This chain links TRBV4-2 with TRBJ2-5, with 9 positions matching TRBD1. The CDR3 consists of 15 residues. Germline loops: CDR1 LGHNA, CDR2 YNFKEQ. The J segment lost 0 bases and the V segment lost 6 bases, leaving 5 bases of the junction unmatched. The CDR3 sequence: CASSPGTGNQETQYF. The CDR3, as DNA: TGTGCCAGCAGTCCCGGGACAGGGAACCAAGAGACCCAGTACTTC.

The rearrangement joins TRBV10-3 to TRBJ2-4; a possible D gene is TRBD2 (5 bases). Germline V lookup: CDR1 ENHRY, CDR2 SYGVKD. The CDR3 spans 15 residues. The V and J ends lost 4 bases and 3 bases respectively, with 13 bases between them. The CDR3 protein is CAISAERAGKNIQYF. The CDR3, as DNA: TGTGCCATCAGTGCCGAAAGGGCGGGCAAAAACATTCAGTACTTC.

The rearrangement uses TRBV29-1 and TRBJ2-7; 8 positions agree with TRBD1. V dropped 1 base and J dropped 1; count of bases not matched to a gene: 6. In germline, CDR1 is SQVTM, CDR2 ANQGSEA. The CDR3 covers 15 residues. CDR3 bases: TGCAGCGTTGAAGTGACAGGGGCATGGTCCTACGAGCAGTACTTC. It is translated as CSVEVTGAWSYEQYF.

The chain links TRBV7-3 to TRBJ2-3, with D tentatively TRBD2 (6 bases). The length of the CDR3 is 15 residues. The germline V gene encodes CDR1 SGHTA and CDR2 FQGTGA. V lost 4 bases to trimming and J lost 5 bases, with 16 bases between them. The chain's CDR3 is CASSSSGTAVDTQYF. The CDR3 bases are TGTGCCAGCAGCTCGTCCGGGACTGCCGTAGATACGCAGTATTTT.

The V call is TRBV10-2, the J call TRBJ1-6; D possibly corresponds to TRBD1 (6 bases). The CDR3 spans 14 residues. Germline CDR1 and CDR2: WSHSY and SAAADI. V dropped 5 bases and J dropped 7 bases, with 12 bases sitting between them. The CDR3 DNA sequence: TGCGCCAGCAGTTACAGGGTCGGAAATTCACCCCTCCACTTT. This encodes CASSYRVGNSPLHF.

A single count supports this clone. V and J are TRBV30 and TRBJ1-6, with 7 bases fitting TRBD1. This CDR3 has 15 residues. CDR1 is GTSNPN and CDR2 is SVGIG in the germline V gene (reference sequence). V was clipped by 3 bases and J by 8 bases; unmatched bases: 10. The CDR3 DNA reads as TGTGCCTGGAGACAACGCCAGGGGGAATATTCACCCCTCCACTTT. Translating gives CAWRQRQGEYSPLHF.

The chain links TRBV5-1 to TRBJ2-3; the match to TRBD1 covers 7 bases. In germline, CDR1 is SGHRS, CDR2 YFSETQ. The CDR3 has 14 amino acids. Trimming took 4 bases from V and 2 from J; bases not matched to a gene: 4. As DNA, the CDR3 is TGCGCCAGCAGCCTCCAGGGGGTCACAGATACGCAGTATTTT. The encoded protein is CASSLQGVTDTQYF.

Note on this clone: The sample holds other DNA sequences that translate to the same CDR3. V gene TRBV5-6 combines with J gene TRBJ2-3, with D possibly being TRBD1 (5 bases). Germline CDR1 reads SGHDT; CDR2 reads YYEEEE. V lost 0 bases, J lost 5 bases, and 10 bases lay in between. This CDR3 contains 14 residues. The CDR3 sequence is CASSLEGLGDTQYF. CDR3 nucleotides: TGTGCCAGCAGCTTGGAGGGGCTTGGAGATACGCAGTATTTT.

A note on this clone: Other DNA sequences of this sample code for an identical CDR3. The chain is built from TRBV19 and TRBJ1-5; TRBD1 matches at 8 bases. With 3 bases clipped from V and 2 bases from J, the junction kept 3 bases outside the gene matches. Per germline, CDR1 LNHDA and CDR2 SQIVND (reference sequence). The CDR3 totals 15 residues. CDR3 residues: CASSIGQGRNQPQHF. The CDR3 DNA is TGTGCCAGTAGTATTGGACAGGGCCGCAATCAGCCCCAGCATTTT.

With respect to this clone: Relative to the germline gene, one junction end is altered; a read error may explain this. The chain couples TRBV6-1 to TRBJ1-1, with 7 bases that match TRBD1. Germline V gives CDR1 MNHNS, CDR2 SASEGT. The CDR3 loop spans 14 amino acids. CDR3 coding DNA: TGTGCCAGCGGTGAAAGGGGGCGCGACACTGAAGCTTTCTTT. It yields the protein CASGERGRDTEAFF.

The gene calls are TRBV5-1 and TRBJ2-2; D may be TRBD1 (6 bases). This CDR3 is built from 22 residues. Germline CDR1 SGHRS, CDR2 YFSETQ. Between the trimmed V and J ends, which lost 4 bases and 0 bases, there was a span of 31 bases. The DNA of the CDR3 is TGCGCCAGCAGCCAGATGATGGTCCGGGACATCCTGCCCGGGACGAACACCGGGGAGCTGTTTTTT. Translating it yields CASSQMMVRDILPGTNTGELFF.

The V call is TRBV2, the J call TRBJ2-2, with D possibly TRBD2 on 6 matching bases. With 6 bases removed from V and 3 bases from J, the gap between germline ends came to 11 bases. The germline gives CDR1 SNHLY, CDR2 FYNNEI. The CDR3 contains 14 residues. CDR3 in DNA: TGTGCCAGCAGCCGGGACTTCTACACCGGGGAGCTGTTTTTT. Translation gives CASSRDFYTGELFF.

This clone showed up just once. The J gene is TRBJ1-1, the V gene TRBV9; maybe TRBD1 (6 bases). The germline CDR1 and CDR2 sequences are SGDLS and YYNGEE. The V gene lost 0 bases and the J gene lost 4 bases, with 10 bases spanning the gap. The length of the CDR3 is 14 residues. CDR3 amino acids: CASSVASRGTEAFF. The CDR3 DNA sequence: TGTGCCAGCAGCGTAGCTTCCAGGGGCACTGAAGCTTTCTTT.

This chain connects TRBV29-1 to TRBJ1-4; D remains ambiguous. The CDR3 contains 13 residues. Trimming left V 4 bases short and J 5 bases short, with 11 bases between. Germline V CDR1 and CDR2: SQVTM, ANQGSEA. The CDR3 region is CSVGNTQNEKLFF. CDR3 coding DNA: TGCAGCGTTGGAAACACCCAAAATGAAAAACTGTTTTTT.

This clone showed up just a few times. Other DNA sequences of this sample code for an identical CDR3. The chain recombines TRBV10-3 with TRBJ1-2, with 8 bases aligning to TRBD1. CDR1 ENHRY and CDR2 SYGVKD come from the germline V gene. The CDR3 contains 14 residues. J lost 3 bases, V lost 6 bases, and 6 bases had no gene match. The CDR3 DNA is TGTGCCATCAGCCTTGGACAGGGCGACTATGGCTACACCTTC. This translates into CAISLGQGDYGYTF.

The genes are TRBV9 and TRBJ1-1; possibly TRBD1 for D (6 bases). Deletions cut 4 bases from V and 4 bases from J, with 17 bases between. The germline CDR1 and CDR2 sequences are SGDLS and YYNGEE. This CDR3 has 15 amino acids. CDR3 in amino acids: CASSPQTGVVTEAFF. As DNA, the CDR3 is TGTGCCAGCAGCCCCCAGACAGGAGTCGTCACTGAAGCTTTCTTT.